One and the same sample provided the 23 T cell receptor beta chains below, sequenced in a study of cytomegalovirus exposure and HLA in healthy donors (dated by TCRdb to between 2016 and 2019). Libraries came from the immunoSEQ multiplex PCR assay. The immuneACCESS repertoire file appears here via TCRdb, limited to in-frame rearrangements. These files lack a portion of the clones; in checked studies, under half of the deficit traces to unresolved V genes, and the cause of the others is not known. This sample has some 80,000 clones in its table, and approximately 95% of those were observed once. Together, the top ten hold 1.6% of the sample. Sequences were obtained from PBMCs. These receptors were obtained from a man between 18 and 29 years old in good health and CMV-seropositive.

The V and J genes are TRBV2 and TRBJ2-1; 9 nucleotides align to TRBD2. CDR1 and CDR2 from the germline V gene are SNHLY and FYNNEI. This CDR3 contains 12 residues. The junction had 5 bases not matched to a gene; V was cut back by 5 bases and J by 12 bases. Written as DNA, the CDR3 is TGTGCCAGCAGTCTGGGACTAGCCGCGCAGTTCTTC. Encoded protein: CASSLGLAAQFF.

This sequence joins TRBV18 and TRBJ1-3, with 8 bases identical to TRBD1. This CDR3 is 13 amino acids long. The V gene's germline CDR1 is KGHSH and CDR2 LQKENI. V shed 6 bases, J shed 6 bases, and the junction held 4 bases outside the gene matches. CDR3 sequence (DNA): TGTGCCAGCTCGCAGGACAGGGAAAACACCATATATTTT. It specifies CASSQDRENTIYF.

The genes are TRBV6-1 and TRBJ2-1; maybe TRBD1 (6 bases). Germline V gene sequence: CDR1 MNHNS, CDR2 SASEGT. The V and J ends lost 6 bases and 10 bases respectively, with 16 bases between them. The CDR3 covers 13 residues. As DNA, the CDR3 is TGTGCCAGCAGCCCCGGGACACCGGCGGAGCAGTTCTTC. This codes for CASSPGTPAEQFF.

This rearrangement joins TRBV19 to TRBJ1-4; 10 nucleotides align to TRBD1. Germline V gives CDR1 LNHDA, CDR2 SQIVND (reference sequence). V lost 5 bases to trimming and J lost 8 bases; unmatched junction nucleotides: 2. CDR3 size: 13 residues. The CDR3 is CASSGDRGEKLFF. DNA of the CDR3: TGTGCCAGTAGTGGGGACAGGGGCGAAAAACTGTTTTTT.

This clone was seen a single time. This sequence joins TRBV6-1 and TRBJ1-2, with D unclear. This CDR3 region has 17 residues. Trimming took off 1 base at V and 3 bases at J, with 18 bases between the two ends. Germline V gives CDR1 MNHNS, CDR2 SASEGT. For the CDR3, the DNA is TGTGCCAGCAGTGAAGTCGTGAGTTCCCTCACGGACTATGGCTACACCTTC. Amino acids: CASSEVVSSLTDYGYTF.

This clone was counted only a few times. CDR3 residues: CASSPQGDNTEAFF. The CDR3 DNA follows: TGTGCCAGCAGCCCGCAAGGGGATAACACTGAAGCTTTCTTT. The gene calls are TRBV7-3 and TRBJ1-1, with D tentatively TRBD1 (5 bases). V lost 5 bases and J 2 bases, leaving 12 bases between the germline ends. This CDR3 has 14 residues. The germline gives CDR1 SGHTA, CDR2 FQGTGA. The variable domain in full, with the rest retrieved from reference TRBV7-3 and TRBJ1-1, is GAGVSQTPSNKVTEKGKYVELRCDPISGHTALYWYRQSLGQGPEFLIYFQGTGAADDSGLPNDRFFAVRPEGSVSTLKIQRTERGDSAVYLCASSPQGDNTEAFFGQGTRLTVV.

The V and J genes are TRBV4-1 and TRBJ2-7; D perhaps matches TRBD1 (6 bases). Germline V gives CDR1 MGHRA, CDR2 YSYEKL. Trimming left V 4 bases short and J 2 bases short, with 12 bases between. CDR3 size: 14 residues. The CDR3 nucleotides read TGCGCCAGCAGCCGTACAGGGACCCCCTACGAGCAGTACTTC. This translates into CASSRTGTPYEQYF.

This clone was seen only once. J is TRBJ1-2 and V is TRBV6-5; 8 positions agree with TRBD1. This CDR3 is built from 16 residues. V was clipped by 0 bases and J by 7 bases; unmatched bases: 10. Germline V gene data show CDR1 as MNHEY and CDR2 as SVGAGI. The CDR3 is CASSYSERAGGAGYTF. For the CDR3, the DNA is TGTGCCAGCAGTTACTCGGAGAGGGCAGGGGGCGCTGGCTACACCTTC.

The genes are TRBV18 and TRBJ2-2, with 11 bases that match TRBD1. The germline gives CDR1 KGHSH, CDR2 LQKENI. The CDR3 totals 16 residues. V dropped 1 base and J dropped 4; count of bases not matched to a gene: 2. CDR3: CASSPQGTGGTGELFF. The CDR3 DNA is TGTGCCAGCTCACCACAAGGGACAGGGGGCACCGGGGAGCTGTTTTTT.

This sequence joins TRBV18 and TRBJ1-5, with D hard to call. From germline, CDR1 is KGHSH and CDR2 LQKENI. The CDR3 is 15 residues long. V was trimmed by 0 bases and J by 2 bases, leaving 8 bases between them. The CDR3 region is CASSPPYGGNQPQHF. The CDR3 nucleotides read TGTGCCAGCTCACCACCTTACGGGGGCAATCAGCCCCAGCATTTT.

The chain recombines TRBV5-1 with TRBJ1-1; 11 bases fit TRBD1. Germline V gene data show CDR1 as SGHRS and CDR2 as YFSETQ. Trimming removed 6 bases from V and 4 bases from J; junction bases left unmatched: 8. The CDR3 covers 15 residues. CDR3 sequence: CASTSDGTGGTEAFF. The CDR3 DNA follows: TGCGCCAGCACCTCAGACGGGACAGGGGGCACTGAAGCTTTCTTT.

The rearrangement links TRBV10-1 to TRBJ2-7, with TRBD2 as a possible D gene (5 bases). Trimming removed 2 bases from V and 3 bases from J, with 11 bases in between. CDR1 WNHNN and CDR2 SYGVQD come from the germline V gene (reference sequence). The CDR3 is made up of 14 amino acids. The CDR3 DNA is TGCGCCAGCAGTGAGGCGGGCATCGACTACGAGCAGTACTTC. It specifies CASSEAGIDYEQYF.

The chain links TRBV29-1 to TRBJ2-7, with TRBD1 matching over 7 bases. After removal of 8 bases from V and 2 bases from J, the junction contained 9 bases not matched to a gene. Germline V lookup: CDR1 SQVTM, CDR2 ANQGSEA. The CDR3 sequence is 13 residues long. The CDR3 loop reads CSIGGQETYEQYF. In nucleotides, the CDR3 is TGCAGCATCGGAGGACAGGAAACCTACGAGCAGTACTTC.

V and J are TRBV4-2 and TRBJ2-5, with TRBD1 matching over 8 bases. This CDR3 is 19 amino acids long. Germline trimming cut 0 bases from V and 5 bases from J; bases unmatched to any gene: 17. Germline V gives CDR1 LGHNA, CDR2 YNFKEQ. The chain's CDR3 is CASSQDKERSRGTGETQYF. CDR3 coding DNA: TGTGCCAGCAGCCAAGATAAAGAGCGCTCCAGGGGGACAGGTGAGACCCAGTACTTC.

On this clone: Distinct nucleotide sequences in the sample also encode this CDR3. The chain joins TRBV2 to TRBJ2-4; D is possibly TRBD1 (6 bases). This CDR3 contains 13 residues. Germline V gene lookup returns CDR1 SNHLY and CDR2 FYNNEI. Trimming cost V 5 bases and J 6 bases, with 11 bases left between them. DNA for the CDR3: TGTGCCAGCAGTCGGGACATTGGAAACATTCAGTACTTC. Its protein is CASSRDIGNIQYF.

The V gene is TRBV5-1, the J gene TRBJ1-1; D possibly corresponds to TRBD1 (5 bases). Trimming took off 0 bases at V and 4 bases at J, with 10 bases between the two ends. Germline CDR1 and CDR2: SGHRS and YFSETQ. The length of the CDR3 is 14 residues. For the CDR3, the DNA is TGCGCCAGCAGCTTGGGTCAGGGTGTCACTGAAGCTTTCTTT. Translated: CASSLGQGVTEAFF.

The chain uses TRBV19 and TRBJ1-2; 8 nucleotides line up with TRBD1. With V trimmed by 4 bases and J by 8 bases, 6 bases remained unmatched. Germline loops: CDR1 LNHDA, CDR2 SQIVND (reference sequence). The length of the CDR3 is 13 residues. This CDR3 is CASSTQGAVGYTF. The CDR3 DNA is TGTGCCAGTAGTACTCAGGGGGCAGTAGGCTACACCTTC.

The chain is built from TRBV18 and TRBJ2-3; TRBD2 aligns across 8 bases. J gave up 0 bases and V 5 bases, and 1 base lay outside the gene matches. Germline values: CDR1 KGHSH, CDR2 LQKENI. The CDR3 sequence is 14 residues long. In nucleotides, the CDR3 is TGTGCCAGCTCATCTAGCGGGAGCACAGATACGCAGTATTTT. Translation: CASSSSGSTDTQYF.

J is TRBJ1-2 and V is TRBV29-1; D is perhaps TRBD1 (6 bases). V gave up 6 bases and J gave up 2 bases, with 19 bases separating them. CDR3 size: 15 residues. CDR1 SQVTM and CDR2 ANQGSEA come from the germline V gene. CDR3 residues: CSVGELDSYNYGYTF. In nucleotides, the CDR3 is TGCAGCGTGGGGGAATTGGACAGCTACAACTATGGCTACACCTTC. The full variable domain, rest sourced from reference TRBV29-1 and TRBJ1-2, is SAVISQKPSRDICQRGTSLTIQCQVDSQVTMMFWYRQQPGQSLTLIATANQGSEATYESGFVIDKFPISRPNLTFSTLTVSNMSPEDSSIYLCSVGELDSYNYGYTFGSGTRLTVV.

This chain uses TRBV6-1 with TRBJ1-5; D remains ambiguous. V lost 6 bases to trimming and J lost 4 bases, with 7 bases between them. This CDR3 comprises 12 residues. The germline CDR1 and CDR2 sequences are MNHNS and SASEGT. The CDR3 loop reads CASSPLNQPQHF. For the CDR3, the DNA is TGTGCCAGCAGCCCGCTAAATCAGCCCCAGCATTTT.

The V call is TRBV5-1, the J call TRBJ2-3; 7 bases match TRBD2. CDR1 SGHRS and CDR2 YFSETQ come from the germline V gene. J was trimmed by 4 bases and V by 1 base; bases with no gene match: 6. The CDR3 consists of 15 residues. CDR3 DNA sequence: TGCGCCAGCAGCTTGACTAGCGAAAAGGCAGATACGCAGTATTTT. It translates to CASSLTSEKADTQYF.

This chain uses TRBV5-1 with TRBJ2-3; no firm D call. The germline V and J ends were trimmed by 4 bases and 0 bases, with 9 bases remaining between them. Germline V lookup: CDR1 SGHRS, CDR2 YFSETQ. The CDR3 has 14 amino acids. In DNA form, the CDR3 reads TGCGCCAGCAGCCGCCGCACTAGCACAGATACGCAGTATTTT. Its translation is CASSRRTSTDTQYF.

The J gene is TRBJ2-3, the V gene TRBV5-5, with D possibly being TRBD2 (5 bases). The CDR3 sequence is 14 residues long. V lost 0 bases and J lost 3, with 8 bases in between. The V gene's germline CDR1 is SGHKS and CDR2 YYEKEE (reference sequence). CDR3 DNA: TGTGCCAGCAGCTTGGTAGTAGCGACAGATACGCAGTATTTT. Protein sequence: CASSLVVATDTQYF.